The 9 T cell receptor beta chains given below trace back to one sample, sequenced in a study of naive and memory T cell subsets. Study findings and constraints: Possibly reflecting memory cells re-expressing CD45RA, a few larger clonotypes occurred in naive repertoires, especially CD8.

No antigen is known for these receptors. The beta constant-region primer was an equimolar mix of two oligonucleotides covering TRBC1 and TRBC2. Ligated cDNA was amplified by four rounds of PCR with nested alpha and beta constant-region primers and SP2. TCRdb recomputed calls from the UMI-ligation and nested PCR reads with MiXCR, one row per CDR3 protein. The sample records 120,000 to 150,000 distinct CDR3 sequences, about 20% being singletons. Input material: naive CD8+ T cells from blood. All receptors derive from a human donor in good health.

The chain uses TRBV6-2 or TRBV6-3 and TRBJ2-1; D ambiguous. The CDR3 contains 11 residues. V lost 2 bases and J lost 10, with 6 bases in between. Germline V gives CDR1 MNHEY, CDR2 SVGEGT. Here the CDR3 reads CASSYGREQFF. CDR3 coding DNA: TGTGCCAGCAGTTACGGGCGGGAGCAGTTCTTC.

This chain links TRBV12-3 or TRBV12-4 with TRBJ1-2, with D perhaps TRBD1 (6 bases). The CDR3 is 17 residues long. V shed 3 bases and J shed 0 bases, with 17 bases lying between them. The CDR3: CASSFIQGLGANYGYTF. CDR3 coding DNA: TGTGCCAGCAGTTTCATACAGGGTTTAGGGGCTAACTATGGCTACACCTTC.

This clonotype was counted between two and nine times. The J gene is TRBJ2-1, the V gene TRBV7-6; 10 nucleotides align to TRBD2. V dropped 6 bases and J dropped 4; count of bases not matched to a gene: 6. Germline loops: CDR1 SGHVS, CDR2 FNYEAQ. This CDR3 contains 15 residues. The CDR3 DNA reads TGTGCCAGCAGTATTAAGCGGGAGGGGTACAATGAGCAGTTCTTC. The encoded protein is CASSIKREGYNEQFF. Together with reference TRBV7-6 and TRBJ2-1, the CDR3 gives the full variable domain: GAGVSQSPRYKVTKRGQDVALRCDPISGHVSLYWYRQALGQGPEFLTYFNYEAQQDKSGLPNDRFSAERPEGSISTLTIQRTEQRDSAMYRCASSIKREGYNEQFFGPGTRLTVL.

This clonotype was detected ten times or more. V gene TRBV3-1 combines with J gene TRBJ1-5; TRBD1 might be the D (5 bases). The CDR3 loop spans 12 amino acids. With 4 bases removed from V and 5 bases from J, the gap between germline ends came to 6 bases. Looked up from germline, CDR1 is LGHDT and CDR2 is YNNKEL (reference sequence). CDR3 nucleotides: TGTGCCAGCAGCCTCAGGGATCAGCCCCAGCATTTT. It encodes CASSLRDQPQHF.

A few counts support this clonotype. The V gene is TRBV28, the J gene TRBJ2-1; possibly TRBD2 for D (6 bases). This CDR3 comprises 17 residues. V lost 7 bases and J 2 bases, leaving 21 bases between the germline ends. Per germline, CDR1 MDHEN and CDR2 SYDVKM. The CDR3 spells CASKGLGYGGTYNEQFF. The CDR3 DNA sequence: TGTGCCAGCAAGGGGTTAGGTTACGGAGGGACCTACAATGAGCAGTTCTTC.

This clonotype was counted between two and nine times. The V call is TRBV12-3 or TRBV12-4, the J call TRBJ2-1; D is uncertain. V was shortened by 5 bases and J by 4 bases, with 12 bases between the two germline ends. The CDR3 is 14 amino acids. The DNA for the CDR3 is TGTGCCAGCAGTCCCCCCCCCTCGTACAATGAGCAGTTCTTC. Residues: CASSPPPSYNEQFF.

The CDR3 DNA is TGTGCCAGCAGTTTCGCCCGCGGGGGGGCAGCCAAAAACATTCAGTACTTC. It yields the protein CASSFARGGAAKNIQYF. This chain links TRBV7-2 with TRBJ2-4, with 9 nucleotides matching TRBD2. The CDR3 is 17 amino acids. Germline V gene sequence: CDR1 SGHTA, CDR2 FQGNSA. V was pared by 6 bases and J by 0 bases, with 9 bases of the junction left unmatched.

A few counts support this clonotype. The rearrangement joins TRBV7-9 to TRBJ2-5; D is ambiguous. The ends were cut back, 2 bases at V and 5 bases at J, with 12 bases in the middle. This CDR3 contains 14 residues. Germline CDR1 reads SEHNR; CDR2 reads FQNEAQ (reference sequence). CDR3 residues: CASSLLVPEETQYF. DNA for the CDR3: TGTGCCAGCAGCTTACTTGTCCCGGAGGAGACCCAGTACTTC.

Ten or more counts support this clonotype. This chain joins TRBV4-3 and TRBJ2-1; D is unresolved. This CDR3 comprises 14 residues. CDR1 and CDR2 from the germline V gene are LGHNA and YSLEER. Trimming removed 1 base at V and 5 bases at J, with 9 bases between. In nucleotides, the CDR3 is TGCGCCAGCAGCCAAGGTTTTGGTGACAATGAGCAGTTCTTC. This translates into CASSQGFGDNEQFF.